This T cell receptor (beta chain) was captured in a study of shared clonotypes between healthy human individuals. Measured with immunoSEQ multiplex PCR; TCRdb has only the in-frame clones, and not every one. The sample records around 2,000,000 clones, roughly 94% being singletons. V was clipped by 4 bases and J by 1 base, with 18 bases between them. Germline CDR1 SGHRS, CDR2 YFSETQ. This CDR3 region has 17 residues. Naive CD8 cells were CD45RO-negative, positively selected for CCR7, excluding terminally differentiated effector memory CD45RA+ cells. V usage is TRBV5-1 and J usage is TRBJ2-1; D tentatively fits TRBD1 or TRBD2 (6 bases each). Sequenced sample: naive CD8+ T cells sorted from blood. The clonotype comes from a man between 18 and 35 years old in good health. The CDR3 is CASSPVLGGASYNEQFF. For the CDR3, the DNA is TGCGCCAGCAGCCCCGTCTTGGGGGGCGCGTCCTACAATGAGCAGTTCTTC.